Below are 7 T cell receptor beta chains sequenced from a single sample in a study of CD8 T cells in Susac syndrome. The authors reverse transcribed roughly 0.5 to 1 ug RNA with random hexamers. Using its own MiXCR run on the immunoSEQ multiplex PCR reads, TCRdb lists one record per CDR3 protein. The sample comprises 250,000 to 300,000 distinct CDR3 sequences, roughly 85% of which are singletons, and around 0.2% rests with the top ten. Source material: CD8+ T cells from PBMCs. These receptors were taken from a human donor with multiple sclerosis.

The V call is TRBV21-1, the J call TRBJ1-5; TRBD1 is the table's D call and was not checked against the DNA. TRBV21-1 is assigned pseudogene status. This CDR3 has 16 residues. The CDR3 region is CASSKENRDGNQPQHF. CDR3 DNA: TGTGCCAGCAGCAAAGAAAACAGGGATGGCAATCAGCCCCAGCATTTT.

The V gene is TRBV9, the J gene TRBJ1-3; tentative D call: TRBD1 (6 bases). Per germline, CDR1 SGDLS and CDR2 YYNGEE. The CDR3 runs 14 residues. Between the trimmed V and J ends, which lost 5 bases and 3 bases, there was a span of 12 bases. For the CDR3, the DNA is TGTGCCAGCAGTCGGGGGCGGGATGGAAACACCATATATTTT. It codes for CASSRGRDGNTIYF.

This clonotype was recorded once. The chain joins TRBV7-9 to TRBJ2-4; 7 bases line up with TRBD1. The CDR3 is made up of 14 amino acids. Looked up from germline, CDR1 is SEHNR and CDR2 is FQNEAQ (reference sequence). With V trimmed by 5 bases and J by 5 bases, 6 bases remained unmatched. CDR3 DNA: TGTGCCAGCAGCGAGTTCGGGACAGAAAACATTCAGTACTTC. Residues: CASSEFGTENIQYF.

The chain links TRBV9 to TRBJ1-1; no firm D call. CDR1 and CDR2 (germline): SGDLS, YYNGEE. Trimming stripped 0 bases from V and 0 bases from J, with 9 bases between. CDR3 length: 15 amino acids. CDR3 sequence reads: CASSVDGSLNTEAFF. Written as DNA, the CDR3 is TGTGCCAGCAGCGTAGATGGTTCACTGAACACTGAAGCTTTCTTT.

This clonotype came up once. The CDR3 region is CATSDLDRETQYF. The DNA of the CDR3 is TGTGCCACCAGTGACCTCGACAGGGAGACCCAGTACTTC. This chain joins TRBV24-1 and TRBJ2-5, with TRBD1 as a possible D gene (6 bases). The V gene lost 4 bases and the J gene lost 5 bases, with 10 bases spanning the gap. Germline CDR1 KGHDR, CDR2 SFDVKD. CDR3 length: 13 amino acids.

The chain employs TRBV19 and TRBJ2-7; TRBD2 is a possible D gene (5 bases). Germline CDR1 and CDR2: LNHDA and SQIVND (reference sequence). V gave up 3 bases and J gave up 5 bases, with 14 bases separating them. This CDR3 has 14 amino acids. CDR3 in amino acids: CASSMVGLFNEQYF. CDR3 DNA: TGTGCCAGTAGTATGGTAGGACTTTTCAACGAGCAGTACTTC.

The V gene is TRBV13, the J gene TRBJ2-7, with D perhaps TRBD1 or TRBD2 (5 bases each). Germline CDR1 is PRHDT and CDR2 is FYEKMQ (reference sequence). V dropped 4 bases and J dropped 2 bases, with 12 bases sitting between them. This CDR3 is built from 14 residues. The chain's CDR3 is CASSSGTPPYEQYF. The CDR3 nucleotides read TGTGCCAGCAGCTCCGGGACGCCTCCCTACGAGCAGTACTTC.